This T cell receptor beta chain was identified during a study of cytomegalovirus exposure and HLA in healthy donors. Findings of the study overall: Subsequent analysis revealed that first-cohort TCR clusters tended to co-occur in the 100 to 150 validation repertoires. The study put 150 or so TCR beta chains on its list as cytomegalovirus-associated. A few of the chains that were CMV-associated were confirmed in vitro to be specific for CMV antigens.

This CDR3 is built from 15 residues. Germline assignment: CDR1 MNHEY and CDR2 SVGAGI. V lost 6 bases and J 8 bases, leaving 22 bases between the germline ends. The data were produced by immunoSEQ multiplex PCR, yet TCRdb's version contains in-frame clones alone and is incomplete. The sample carries about 150,000 clones, 75% to 90% recorded once. As for this clone: Antigen specificity is unknown.

The V call is TRBV6-5, the J call TRBJ1-2, with a weak D call TRBD1 (5 bases). Sequenced material: PBMCs. The receptor comes from a woman aged 18-29 years in good health and CMV-seropositive. CDR3 protein: CASSPPPPGGRGYTF. CDR3 nucleotides: TGTGCCAGCAGCCCACCCCCCCCCGGGGGTAGAGGCTACACCTTC.